A selection of T cell receptor beta chains follows, all from one sample in a study of PD-L1 blockade in urothelial cancer. Clones were sequenced by immunoSEQ multiplex PCR, and TCRdb holds only the in-frame ones, with some missing. The sample consists of 65,000 to 90,000 clones, around 84% of them appearing once. The sample was PBMCs, taken around atezolizumab (anti-PD-L1) treatment. Receptors originate from a woman between 65 and 79 years old with urothelial cancer. The CDR3 runs from the conserved cysteine through the conserved F or W. The D gene is left open where the match is weak. Clone size, where shown, is once, few, many, or a class for clones that have expanded.

-,TRBJ1-1,-,TRBV5-6,CASSSLKGRSTEAFF,TGTGCCAGCAGCTCTTTGAAGGGGCGGTCCACTGAAGCTTTCTTT
-,TRBJ2-7,-,TRBV13,CASSLGDRTSSYEQYF,TGTGCCAGCAGCTTAGGGGACAGAACGAGCTCCTACGAGCAGTACTTC
-,TRBJ2-7,-,TRBV5-1,CASSLSAGRTYEQYF,TGCGCCAGCAGCTTGTCGGCTGGCAGGACCTACGAGCAGTACTTC
TRBD2,TRBJ2-3,-,TRBV25-1,CASSEWLADHTDTQYF,TGTGCCAGCAGTGAGTGGCTAGCGGACCACACAGATACGCAGTATTTT
-,TRBJ2-2,once,TRBV29-1,CSVKRGSGELFF,TGCAGCGTTAAAAGGGGGTCCGGGGAGCTGTTTTTT
-,TRBJ2-7,-,TRBV7-8,CASSLGASPTYEQYF,TGTGCCAGCAGCTTAGGGGCTAGCCCGACCTACGAGCAGTACTTC
-,TRBJ1-2,-,TRBV21-1,CASSKVPSKAEICGYTF,TGTGCCAGCAGCAAAGTTCCGTCGAAGGCGGAGATTTGTGGCTACACCTTC
TRBD1,TRBJ2-2,-,TRBV27,CASSSHHGQVRTGELFF,TGTGCCAGCAGTTCACATCACGGACAGGTTCGGACCGGGGAGCTGTTTTTT
-,TRBJ1-1,-,TRBV29-1,CSVERGQGYEAFF,TGCAGCGTTGAAAGGGGCCAGGGCTATGAAGCTTTCTTT
TRBD1,TRBJ1-2,-,TRBV7-8,CASSLATGSYGYTF,TGTGCCAGCAGCTTAGCGACAGGGAGCTATGGCTACACCTTC
TRBD2,TRBJ2-3,-,TRBV7-9,CASSPWTSGSPDTQYF,TGTGCCAGCAGCCCCTGGACTAGCGGGAGCCCAGATACGCAGTATTTT
TRBD1,TRBJ1-2,-,TRBV6-4,CASSRDRNYGYTF,TGTGCCAGCAGCCGGGACAGAAACTATGGCTACACCTTC
-,TRBJ2-7,once,TRBV15,CATRGASGSYEQYF,TGTGCCACCAGAGGAGCCTCCGGCTCCTACGAGCAGTACTTC
TRBD1,TRBJ2-2,few,TRBV5-6,CASSLVGQASTGELFF,TGTGCCAGCAGCTTGGTGGGACAGGCGTCAACCGGGGAGCTGTTTTTT
-,TRBJ2-7,-,TRBV27,CASSLPGNGYEQYF,TGTGCCAGCAGTTTACCGGGAAACGGCTACGAGCAGTACTTC
TRBD1,TRBJ2-4,once,TRBV5-6,CASSYRTGGPPSKNIQYF,TGTGCCAGCAGCTATAGGACAGGGGGCCCCCCAAGCAAAAACATTCAGTACTTC
-,TRBJ1-1,-,TRBV29-1,CSVEGESSIGLGMNTEAFF,TGCAGCGTTGAAGGGGAGTCAAGTATCGGGCTTGGGATGAACACTGAAGCTTTCTTT
-,TRBJ2-1,-,TRBV29-1,CSVPRGSSYNEQFF,TGCAGCGTCCCCCGGGGGAGCTCCTACAATGAGCAGTTCTTC
TRBD2,TRBJ2-7,-,TRBV6-6,CASSPLSGGSSYEQYF,TGTGCCAGCAGTCCCCTTAGCGGGGGGTCCTCCTACGAGCAGTACTTC
-,TRBJ2-2,-,TRBV19,CASSIYRNTGELFF,TGTGCCAGTAGTATATACAGGAACACCGGGGAGCTGTTTTTT
TRBD2,TRBJ2-1,-,TRBV10-3,CAITSGRDSGEQFF,TGTGCCATCACTAGCGGGAGGGATTCAGGGGAGCAGTTCTTC
TRBD1,TRBJ1-5,-,TRBV7-2,CASSLIGTVNQPQHF,TGTGCCAGCAGCCTCATTGGGACAGTCAATCAGCCCCAGCATTTT
TRBD1,TRBJ2-7,-,TRBV6-1,CASRYGQGTYEQYF,TGTGCCAGCAGATACGGACAGGGAACCTACGAGCAGTACTTC
-,TRBJ1-1,few,TRBV30,CAWSALDARLTEAFF,TGTGCCTGGAGTGCCCTAGACGCAAGGCTCACTGAAGCTTTCTTT
TRBD1,TRBJ1-1,-,TRBV9,CASSVGQGGLMNTEAFF,TGTGCCAGCAGCGTAGGGCAGGGGGGATTAATGAACACTGAAGCTTTCTTT
TRBD2,TRBJ2-3,-,TRBV5-1,CASSFWKGLAGERHPTDTQYF,TGCGCCAGCAGCTTCTGGAAGGGACTAGCGGGAGAGAGACACCCCACAGATACGCAGTATTTT
-,TRBJ2-3,once,TRBV18,CASSRTLSTDTQYF,TGTGCCAGCTCAAGGACACTGAGCACAGATACGCAGTATTTT
TRBD1,TRBJ1-2,-,TRBV7-2,CASTATGTGDGYTF,TGTGCCAGCACCGCGACCGGGACAGGAGATGGCTACACCTTC
TRBD1,TRBJ2-6,-,TRBV19,CASSLSGTGVSGANVLTF,TGTGCCAGTAGTTTGTCCGGGACAGGGGTTTCTGGGGCCAACGTCCTGACTTTC
TRBD2,TRBJ2-5,-,TRBV5-1,CASSELAGRGQETQYF,TGCGCCAGCAGCGAACTAGCGGGAAGGGGCCAAGAGACCCAGTACTTC
TRBD1,TRBJ2-7,-,TRBV5-1,CASSLAGQGAGEQYF,TGCGCCAGCAGCTTGGCGGGACAGGGGGCCGGAGAGCAGTACTTC
TRBD2,TRBJ2-7,-,TRBV2,CASPISRTSGSYEQYF,TGTGCCAGCCCCATCTCCCGGACTAGCGGATCCTACGAGCAGTACTTC
-,TRBJ1-3,-,TRBV6-5,CASSYSPPTSGNTIYF,TGTGCCAGCAGTTACTCCCCCCCTACCTCTGGAAACACCATATATTTT
-,TRBJ2-7,-,TRBV18,CASSFRQDSSYEQYF,TGTGCCAGCTCATTCCGACAGGATAGCTCCTACGAGCAGTACTTC
TRBD1,TRBJ1-5,-,TRBV5-1,CASSLDGTGNQPQHF,TGCGCCAGCAGCTTGGATGGGACAGGCAATCAGCCCCAGCATTTT
TRBD1,TRBJ1-1,-,TRBV19,CASTAGQATEAFF,TGTGCCAGTACCGCGGGACAGGCCACTGAAGCTTTCTTT
TRBD1,TRBJ1-3,-,TRBV18,CASSPGTVSGNTIYF,TGTGCCAGCTCACCCGGGACAGTCTCTGGAAACACCATATATTTT
-,TRBJ2-4,few,TRBV6-7,CASSYYRAGYLAKNIQYF,TGTGCCAGCAGTTACTACCGGGCGGGGTATCTAGCCAAAAACATTCAGTACTTC
-,TRBJ2-7,-,TRBV9,CASSAGSGYEQYF,TGTGCCAGCAGCGCGGGGTCGGGATACGAGCAGTACTTC
TRBD1,TRBJ1-4,-,TRBV28,CASSLRTGDEKLFF,TGTGCCAGCAGTTTAAGGACAGGGGACGAAAAACTGTTTTTT